This passage covers 9 T cell receptor beta chains from one sample sequenced in a study of T cell repertoires in cytomegalovirus infection. These receptors have no identified antigens. TCRdb fed the reads into MiXCR, producing one record per CDR3 protein. The sample includes around 99,000 distinct CDR3 sequences, 25% to 30% of them seen just once. Specimen: CD8+ T cells from cultured PBMCs, collected from culture after CMV antigen stimulation. These receptors were obtained from a human donor in good health (CMV status not recorded). Some clones in this sample may be carry-over from other donors' samples.

This clonotype was seen a few times. V usage is TRBV19 and J usage is TRBJ2-1, with 10 nucleotides matching TRBD1. V was pared by 6 bases and J by 8 bases, with 7 bases of the junction left unmatched. Per the germline V gene, CDR1 is LNHDA and CDR2 is SQIVND (reference sequence). The CDR3 consists of 14 residues. In nucleotides, the CDR3 is TGTGCCAGTAGAATGGACAGGGGGAAGGATGAGCAGTTCTTC. Translated: CASRMDRGKDEQFF.

CDR3 residues: CASSLQVGTQETQYF. The CDR3 nucleotides read TGTGCCAGCAGCCTTCAGGTCGGGACACAAGAGACCCAGTACTTC. This chain connects TRBV28 to TRBJ2-5, with a possible D match to TRBD1 (6 bases). Germline-derived CDR1 and CDR2 are MDHEN and SYDVKM. V gave up 6 bases and J gave up 2 bases, with 16 bases separating them. The CDR3 length is 15 residues.

The chain couples TRBV7-6 to TRBJ1-1; D unresolved. V was shortened by 5 bases and J by 1 base, with 8 bases between the two germline ends. The CDR3 has 13 amino acids. CDR1 is SGHVS, CDR2 FNYEAQ, per germline. CDR3 bases: TGTGCCAGCAGCAGACACAAGAACACTGAAGCTTTCTTT. It yields the protein CASSRHKNTEAFF.

The sample holds a few counts of this clonotype. This chain connects TRBV7-2 to TRBJ2-3; a weak D match, TRBD2 (7 bases). Germline CDR1 and CDR2: SGHTA and FQGNSA. The CDR3 contains 16 residues. V was clipped by 5 bases and J by 0 bases, with 15 bases between them. The CDR3 sequence is CASSPGGGLSTDTQYF. The CDR3 nucleotides read TGTGCCAGCAGCCCGGGGGGCGGACTAAGCACAGATACGCAGTATTTT.

This clonotype showed up many times. The rearrangement joins TRBV12-3 or TRBV12-4 to TRBJ2-2, with D hard to call. This CDR3 contains 17 residues. Deletions cut 5 bases from V and 3 bases from J, with 19 bases between. The CDR3 reads CASSTTDHSLDTGELFF. DNA of the CDR3: TGTGCCAGCAGTACAACTGACCACTCTCTAGACACCGGGGAGCTGTTTTTT.

A few counts support this clonotype. V is TRBV29-1 and J is TRBJ2-7, with TRBD2 as a possible D gene (5 bases). Trimming removed 5 bases from V and 3 bases from J, with 14 bases in between. The CDR3 is made up of 13 amino acids. The germline V gene has CDR1 SQVTM and CDR2 ANQGSEA. Written as DNA, the CDR3 is TGCAGCGTTTCCGACTATACGAGCTACGAGCAGTACTTC. Protein: CSVSDYTSYEQYF.

This clonotype was recorded a few times. The chain recombines TRBV15 with TRBJ2-3, with TRBD1 identical over 7 bases. Germline-derived CDR1 and CDR2 are LNHNV and YYDKDF (reference sequence). The CDR3 spans 14 residues. V shed 1 base, J shed 4 bases, and the junction held 2 bases outside the gene matches. The CDR3 protein is CATSRGDSADTQYF. DNA of the CDR3: TGTGCCACCAGCAGAGGGGACAGCGCAGATACGCAGTATTTT.

This clonotype was seen only a few times. V gene TRBV7-2 combines with J gene TRBJ2-7; TRBD1 matches 11 bases. The germline CDR1 and CDR2 sequences are SGHTA and FQGNSA. The CDR3 loop spans 15 amino acids. V dropped 2 bases and J dropped 6; count of bases not matched to a gene: 6. DNA for the CDR3: TGTGCCAGCAGCTTACGTCGGACAGGGGGCTTCGAGCAGTACTTC. Translated, it gives CASSLRRTGGFEQYF.

The chain uses TRBV4-1 and TRBJ2-7, with TRBD2 matching over 10 bases. Germline CDR1 and CDR2: MGHRA and YSYEKL. After removal of 0 bases from V and 2 bases from J, the junction contained 7 bases not matched to a gene. The CDR3 is 17 residues long. CDR3 nucleotide sequence: TGCGCCAGCAGCCAAGAGCCGAGGACTAGCGGTGCCTACGAGCAGTACTTC. This sequence encodes CASSQEPRTSGAYEQYF.